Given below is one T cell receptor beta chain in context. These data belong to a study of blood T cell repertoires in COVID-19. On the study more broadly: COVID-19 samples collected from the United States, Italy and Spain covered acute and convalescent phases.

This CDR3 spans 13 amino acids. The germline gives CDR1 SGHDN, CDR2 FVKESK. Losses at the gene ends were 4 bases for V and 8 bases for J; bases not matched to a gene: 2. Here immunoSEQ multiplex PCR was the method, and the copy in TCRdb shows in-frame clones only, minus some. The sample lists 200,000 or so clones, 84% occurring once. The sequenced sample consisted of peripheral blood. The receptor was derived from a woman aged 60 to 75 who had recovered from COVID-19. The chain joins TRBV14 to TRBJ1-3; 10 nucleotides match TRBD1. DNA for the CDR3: TGTGCCAGCAGCCGGGACAGGGGTGACACCATATATTTT. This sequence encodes CASSRDRGDTIYF.